The clone carrying this T cell receptor (beta chain) showed up many times. No antigen is known for it. This entry comes from a study of metastatic and nonmetastatic thyroid tumors. Study information: Repertoires of blood and of tissue (tumor or nodule) from malignant and benign thyroid patients were compared.

Authors' data handling: What underpinned the distant-metastasis classifier for papillary thyroid cancer was the set of CDR3 differences across clinicopathological groups. From the PCR reads, TCRdb re-called clones with MiXCR. TCRdb's processing, not the study's, gives the V and J calls here. The repertoire includes about 49,000 clones, 20% to 25% of them detected once, and approximately 4% sits in the top ten. Trimming stripped 6 bases from V and 8 bases from J, with 15 bases between. The CDR3 totals 13 residues. The study, taken as a whole, reports: Within blood and tumor, benign nodules reportedly had significantly lower TCR beta diversity than malignant thyroid tumors did.

Prior to thyroid surgery, none of the patients had received any treatment. The TCR sequence derives from a female donor with papillary thyroid cancer or a benign thyroid nodule (not recorded which). Some clones in this sample may be carry-over from other donors' samples. This chain uses TRBV12-3 or TRBV12-4 with TRBJ2-3; TRBD1 or TRBD2 may be the D gene (6 bases each). The specimen sequenced was blood. CDR3 sequence reads: CASRSRRGVTQYF. CDR3 nucleotides: TGTGCCAGCAGGTCCAGAAGGGGGGTTACGCAGTATTTT.